This TCR beta chain was sequenced during a study of blood T cell repertoires in COVID-19. This CDR3 has 13 residues. In germline, CDR1 is SGHDT, CDR2 YYEEEE. Trimming stripped 3 bases from V and 0 bases from J, with 6 bases between. Patients in Seattle were enrolled during active infection, then followed longitudinally. The table lists this clone with a few counts. Only in-frame clones appear in the TCRdb table, and some are missing; sequencing was by immunoSEQ multiplex PCR. The sample includes 100,000 to 150,000 clones, roughly 92% of them seen just once. The chain employs TRBV5-6 and TRBJ1-2; D remains unclear. The TCR comes from a middle-aged man with COVID-19, enrolled during active disease. The sample consisted of peripheral blood. The CDR3 nucleotides are TGTGCCAGCAGCTCATTAGCTAACTATGGCTACACCTTC. Its translation is CASSSLANYGYTF.